The sequence of this T cell receptor beta chain was determined in a study of T-cell memory formation after mild COVID-19. For the study at large: The two donors had largely donor-specific TCR clusters. General study findings and limits: Cross-reactive memory seemingly joined, as some responding clones were found in pre-infection memory. The study found contracting CD4+ clones mainly in CM and EM and contracting CD8+ clones in EMRA. Later expanders leaned CD4+, whereas clones that contracted between day 15 and 85 were balanced CD4/CD8.

One entry per CDR3 protein, called by TCRdb with MiXCR from the 5' RACE reads. The table has approximately 560,000 distinct CDR3 sequences, 15% to 20% seen once. This clonotype was observed a handful of times. Its target is not known. Germline V gene lookup returns CDR1 SGHTS and CDR2 YDEGEE. Trimming removed 0 bases at V and 5 bases at J, with 3 bases between. This CDR3 comprises 12 residues. The TCR sequence derives from an adult woman who had mild COVID-19 (a few samples of this study predate the infection). Cell type and time point are not known. The chain links TRBV5-8 to TRBJ2-4, with no clear D. The specimen sequenced was PBMCs or a T cell subset sorted from them (not recorded which). CDR3 protein: CASSLVENIQYF. In DNA form, the CDR3 reads TGTGCCAGCAGCTTGGTGGAAAACATTCAGTACTTC. The full variable domain, completed using reference TRBV5-8 and TRBJ2-4, is EAGVTQSPTHLIKTRGQQATLRCSPISGHTSVYWYQQALGLGLQFLLWYDEGEERNRGNFPPRFSGRQFPNYSSELNVNALELEDSALYLCASSLVENIQYFGAGTRLSVL.